One and the same sample provided the 17 T cell receptor beta chains below, sequenced in a study of CD8 T cells in ankylosing spondylitis. Via MiXCR, TCRdb re-called the 5' RACE reads, giving one row per CDR3 protein. The sample consists of tens of thousands of distinct CDR3 sequences, around 26% of them appearing once. The specimen sequenced was blood, either unsorted or a sorted T cell fraction (not recorded which). The receptors shown here come from a male donor with ankylosing spondylitis or in good health (not recorded which).

This clonotype appeared a few times. J is TRBJ2-3 and V is TRBV5-1; tentatively, D is TRBD1 (6 bases). CDR1 and CDR2 (germline): SGHRS, YFSETQ. Deletions cut 4 bases from V and 2 bases from J, with 14 bases between. This CDR3 has 15 amino acids. As DNA, the CDR3 is TGCGCCAGCAGCGTGCCTCGACAGGTCACAGATACGCAGTATTTT. Translating it yields CASSVPRQVTDTQYF.

Only a few counts were recorded for this clonotype. J is TRBJ1-2 and V is TRBV7-3, with D hard to call. CDR3 length equals 13 residues. Trimming left V 3 bases short and J 0 bases short, with 5 bases between. Germline V CDR1 and CDR2: SGHTA, FQGTGA. This CDR3 reads CASSLGTNYGYTF. The CDR3 nucleotides read TGTGCCAGCAGCTTGGGTACTAACTATGGCTACACCTTC. The full variable domain, completed using reference TRBV7-3 and TRBJ1-2, is GAGVSQTPSNKVTEKGKYVELRCDPISGHTALYWYRQSLGQGPEFLIYFQGTGAADDSGLPNDRFFAVRPEGSVSTLKIQRTERGDSAVYLCASSLGTNYGYTFGSGTRLTVV.

The sample holds one count of this clonotype. The chain uses TRBV27 and TRBJ2-5; 9 bases are a match to TRBD1. The CDR3 has 19 residues. Germline trimming cut 2 bases from V and 9 bases from J; bases unmatched to any gene: 22. CDR1 is MNHEY, CDR2 SMNVEV, per germline (reference sequence). CDR3 sequence reads: CASSLIASGQGLGSLAQYF. CDR3 DNA: TGTGCCAGCAGTTTAATAGCGTCGGGACAGGGTCTCGGGTCCCTGGCCCAGTACTTC.

This clonotype was seen at least ten times. The V and J genes are TRBV7-6 and TRBJ1-5; D uncertain. This CDR3 is built from 13 residues. The V gene lost 1 base and the J gene lost 7 bases, with 8 bases spanning the gap. Germline V gene sequence: CDR1 SGHVS, CDR2 FNYEAQ. CDR3 DNA sequence: TGTGCCAGCAGCTTAGAGGACGGCCAGCCCCAGCATTTT. This encodes CASSLEDGQPQHF.

This clonotype turned up a few times. The rearrangement links TRBV5-1 to TRBJ2-3, with TRBD1 as a possible D gene (6 bases). Germline V lookup: CDR1 SGHRS, CDR2 YFSETQ. The CDR3 runs to 15 residues. Trimming took off 1 base at V and 0 bases at J, with 9 bases between the two ends. CDR3 DNA sequence: TGCGCCAGCAGCTTGACAGGGCCGAGCACAGATACGCAGTATTTT. This codes for CASSLTGPSTDTQYF.

CDR3 sequence: CSAKGWGYSNQPQHF. CDR3 in DNA: TGCAGTGCTAAGGGTTGGGGTTATAGCAATCAGCCCCAGCATTTT. The rearrangement uses TRBV20-1 and TRBJ1-5; no firm D call. The V and J ends lost 4 bases and 0 bases respectively, with 13 bases between them. Per germline, CDR1 DFQATT and CDR2 SNEGSKA (reference sequence). This CDR3 has 15 amino acids.

The J gene is TRBJ2-7, the V gene TRBV6-5; a weak D match, TRBD2 (5 bases). Germline assignment: CDR1 MNHEY and CDR2 SVGAGI. The CDR3 covers 11 residues. The V gene lost 5 bases and the J gene lost 4 bases, with 6 bases spanning the gap. CDR3 nucleotides: TGTGCCAGCAGTCGGGAATACGAGCAGTACTTC. This sequence encodes CASSREYEQYF.

This clonotype was found a few times. The chain has TRBV4-1 and TRBJ2-2, with D tentatively TRBD1 or TRBD2 (7 bases each). V dropped 4 bases and J dropped 3 bases, with 15 bases sitting between them. The CDR3 totals 16 residues. Germline-derived CDR1 and CDR2 are MGHRA and YSYEKL. The CDR3 loop reads CASSPRQGGDTGELFF. The CDR3 nucleotides read TGCGCCAGCAGCCCCCGACAGGGAGGGGACACCGGGGAGCTGTTTTTT.

This clonotype was counted at least ten times. The chain carries TRBV10-3 and TRBJ2-3; no clear D. Germline CDR1 reads ENHRY; CDR2 reads SYGVKD. Trimming pared 2 bases from V and 6 bases from J, leaving 9 bases between. This CDR3 has 13 amino acids. In DNA form, the CDR3 reads TGTGCCATCAGTGAGGATCGGACGGATACGCAGTATTTT. It yields the protein CAISEDRTDTQYF.

This chain joins TRBV29-1 and TRBJ1-1, with D unresolved. The CDR3 is made up of 11 amino acids. The germline V and J ends were trimmed by 4 bases and 6 bases, with 9 bases remaining between them. Germline V gives CDR1 SQVTM, CDR2 ANQGSEA. The CDR3: CSVVHRSEAFF. The CDR3, as DNA: TGCAGCGTTGTACATCGCTCTGAAGCTTTCTTT.

The chain links TRBV7-6 to TRBJ2-6; D possibly uses TRBD1 or TRBD2 (5 bases each). Trimming stripped 5 bases from V and 2 bases from J, with 16 bases between. The CDR3 is 17 residues long. Germline CDR1 and CDR2: SGHVS and FNYEAQ. The CDR3 loop reads CASSGQKQGPGANVLTF. The DNA of the CDR3 is TGTGCCAGCAGCGGGCAAAAGCAGGGACCTGGGGCCAACGTCCTGACTTTC.

The J gene is TRBJ1-2, the V gene TRBV9, with D possibly TRBD1 on 6 matching bases. V gave up 5 bases and J gave up 3 bases, with 14 bases separating them. This CDR3 comprises 14 residues. Germline values: CDR1 SGDLS, CDR2 YYNGEE. In nucleotides, the CDR3 is TGTGCCAGCAGTCCCCGGGACACGGACTATGGCTACACCTTC. Its protein is CASSPRDTDYGYTF.

The V and J genes are TRBV9 and TRBJ1-1; no clear D. This CDR3 spans 13 amino acids. V was cut by 5 bases and J by 0 bases, with 8 bases left in between. The germline V gene encodes CDR1 SGDLS and CDR2 YYNGEE. The CDR3 spells CASRPLVNTEAFF. The CDR3, as DNA: TGTGCCAGCAGGCCCCTAGTGAACACTGAAGCTTTCTTT.

This clonotype has more than one count but fewer than ten. The chain joins TRBV5-1 to TRBJ2-7; D not resolved. Trimming pared 2 bases from V and 2 bases from J, leaving 17 bases between. This CDR3 is 16 amino acids long. CDR1 is SGHRS, CDR2 YFSETQ, per germline. The CDR3 coding sequence is TGCGCCAGCAGCTTCGAAACGGACGGAGAGACCTACGAGCAGTACTTC. This encodes CASSFETDGETYEQYF.

This clonotype turned up a few times. This chain connects TRBV20-1 to TRBJ2-3; D is uncertain. The germline V and J ends were trimmed by 6 bases and 4 bases, with 8 bases remaining between them. The CDR3 contains 11 residues. Germline-derived CDR1 and CDR2 are DFQATT and SNEGSKA (reference sequence). Here the CDR3 DNA reads TGCAGTGCCCGAGGACCAGATACGCAGTATTTT. Translation: CSARGPDTQYF.

This clonotype has at least ten counts. The chain has TRBV7-9 and TRBJ1-6; D gene ambiguous. Germline loops: CDR1 SEHNR, CDR2 FQNEAQ (reference sequence). V was shortened by 1 base and J by 6 bases, with 7 bases between the two germline ends. The CDR3 loop spans 14 amino acids. The CDR3 loop reads CASSLGGRNSPLHF. For the CDR3, the DNA is TGTGCCAGCAGCTTAGGAGGGCGTAATTCACCCCTCCACTTT.

Only one count was recorded for this clonotype. The chain has TRBV12-3 or TRBV12-4 and TRBJ2-7; D perhaps matches TRBD1 (5 bases). CDR3 length: 14 residues. V lost 6 bases and J 4 bases, leaving 16 bases between the germline ends. The chain's CDR3 is CASSQGVTLYEQYF. CDR3 DNA: TGTGCCAGCAGCCAAGGGGTTACCTTATACGAGCAGTACTTC.